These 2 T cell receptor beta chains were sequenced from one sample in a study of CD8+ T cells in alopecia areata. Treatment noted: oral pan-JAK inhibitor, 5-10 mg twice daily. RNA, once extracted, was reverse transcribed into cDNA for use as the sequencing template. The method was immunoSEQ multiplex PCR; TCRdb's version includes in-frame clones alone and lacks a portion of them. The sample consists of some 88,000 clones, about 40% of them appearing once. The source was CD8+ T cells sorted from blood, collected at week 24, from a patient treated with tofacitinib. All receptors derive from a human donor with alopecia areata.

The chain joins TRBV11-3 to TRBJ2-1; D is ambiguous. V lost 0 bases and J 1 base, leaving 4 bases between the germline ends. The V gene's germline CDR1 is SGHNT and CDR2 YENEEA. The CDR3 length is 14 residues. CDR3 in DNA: TGTGCCAGCAGCTTAGATCGATCCTACAATGAGCAGTTCTTC. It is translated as CASSLDRSYNEQFF.

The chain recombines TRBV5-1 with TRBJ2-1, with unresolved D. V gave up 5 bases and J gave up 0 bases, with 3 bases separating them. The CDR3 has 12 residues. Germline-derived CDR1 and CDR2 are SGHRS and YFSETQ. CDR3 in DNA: TGCGCCAGCAGTGGCTCCTACAATGAGCAGTTCTTC. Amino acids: CASSGSYNEQFF.